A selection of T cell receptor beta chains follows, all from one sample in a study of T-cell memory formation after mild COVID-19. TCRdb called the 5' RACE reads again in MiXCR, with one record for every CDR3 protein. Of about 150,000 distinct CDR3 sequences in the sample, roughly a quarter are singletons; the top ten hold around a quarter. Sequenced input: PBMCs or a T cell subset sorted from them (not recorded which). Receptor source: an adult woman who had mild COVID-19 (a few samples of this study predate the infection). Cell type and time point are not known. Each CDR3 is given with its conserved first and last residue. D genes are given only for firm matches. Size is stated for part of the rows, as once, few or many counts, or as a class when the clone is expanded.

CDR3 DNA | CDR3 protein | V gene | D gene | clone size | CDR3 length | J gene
TGTGCCAGCAGCGTAGAGGGCGCTAGTGAAGATGGTGAGCAGTTCTTC | CASSVEGASEDGEQFF | TRBV7-9 | . | . | 16 | TRBJ2-1
TGCAGCGTTGATATTGGCGGGGTTTACGAGCAGTACTTC | CSVDIGGVYEQYF | TRBV29-1 | . | . | 13 | TRBJ2-7
TGTGCCATCAGTGAGGGGTTAAGCGGGGGGGCCATTGTAGATGAGCAGTTCTTC | CAISEGLSGGAIVDEQFF | TRBV10-3 | TRBD2 | few | 18 | TRBJ2-1
TGTGCCAGCAGCTTAGGTCTGGGGAGGTCCGAGCAGTACTTC | CASSLGLGRSEQYF | TRBV13 | . | . | 14 | TRBJ2-7
TGTGCCAGCAGTGGGACTAGCTTGAGTGAGCAGTTCTTC | CASSGTSLSEQFF | TRBV6-4 | TRBD2 | . | 13 | TRBJ2-1
TGTGCCAGCAGCTTAGCGGGGGGTCCCCACGAGCAGTACTTC | CASSLAGGPHEQYF | TRBV7-6 | . | . | 14 | TRBJ2-7
TGTGCCAGCAGCCAAGAAGGGCTAGCGGGGATCACCGGGGAGCTGTTTTTT | CASSQEGLAGITGELFF | TRBV4-2 | TRBD2 | . | 17 | TRBJ2-2
TGCAGCGTTGAAGGGCCTAGCGGGGGGGCGAATGAGCAGTTCTTC | CSVEGPSGGANEQFF | TRBV29-1 | TRBD2 | few | 15 | TRBJ2-1
TGCGCCAGCAGCTTGATCGGACAGGGGTACTATGGCTACACCTTC | CASSLIGQGYYGYTF | TRBV5-1 | TRBD1 | few | 15 | TRBJ1-2
TGTGCCAGCAGCGCCCGGGACAGGCGCAATGAAAAACTGTTTTTT | CASSARDRRNEKLFF | TRBV5-6 | TRBD1 | few | 15 | TRBJ1-4
TGCAGTGCTAGGGGGGCGCCGGGAGCTAGCACAGATACGCAGTATTTT | CSARGAPGASTDTQYF | TRBV20-1 | . | . | 16 | TRBJ2-3
TGCGCCAGCAGCCAAGATTCGGGCAGGATACAGCCCCAGCATTTT | CASSQDSGRIQPQHF | TRBV4-3 | . | once | 15 | TRBJ1-5
TGTGCCAGCAGCTTAGAGACTTATCAGCCCCAGCATTTT | CASSLETYQPQHF | TRBV7-9 | . | many | 13 | TRBJ1-5
TGTGCCAGCAGCTCGCGGGGGAACACTGAAGCTTTCTTT | CASSSRGNTEAFF | TRBV5-6 | . | . | 13 | TRBJ1-1
TGCGCCAGCAGCCTGGTACGGGACACGGATCATGGCTACACCTTC | CASSLVRDTDHGYTF | TRBV4-1 | . | . | 15 | TRBJ1-2
TGTGCCAGCAGCCCTGATTGGGGGTGGGAGACCCAGTACTTC | CASSPDWGWETQYF | TRBV7-2 | . | few | 14 | TRBJ2-5
TGTGCCAGCAGCTTAGCGACATCGAGCTCCTACAATGAGCAGTTCTTC | CASSLATSSSYNEQFF | TRBV7-9 | . | . | 16 | TRBJ2-1
TGTGCCAGCAGTTTTGAGAACTCTGGAAACACCATATATTTT | CASSFENSGNTIYF | TRBV12-3/TRBV12-4 | . | few | 14 | TRBJ1-3
TGCGCCAGCAGCCCGGGAGGTAGCAATCAGCCCCAGCATTTT | CASSPGGSNQPQHF | TRBV5-1 | . | . | 14 | TRBJ1-5
TGTGCCAGCAGCTTAGCGGGGGGAGATACGCAGTATTTT | CASSLAGGDTQYF | TRBV7-3 | TRBD2 | few | 13 | TRBJ2-3
TGCGCCAGCAGCCTCGTCGAGGCAAGCGGGGGGGCAGATACGCAGTATTTT | CASSLVEASGGADTQYF | TRBV4-1 | TRBD2 | . | 17 | TRBJ2-3
TGTGCCAGCAGTGAACCCAGTGAAAAACTGTTTTTT | CASSEPSEKLFF | TRBV9 | . | . | 12 | TRBJ1-4
TGTGCCAGCAGCTTGCCGACCTTGGGCGGCGACACTGAAGCTTTCTTT | CASSLPTLGGDTEAFF | TRBV7-6 | . | few | 16 | TRBJ1-1
TGTGCCAGCAGCGTAGGGGGGGGAGGCACTGAAGCTTTCTTT | CASSVGGGGTEAFF | TRBV9 | . | . | 14 | TRBJ1-1
TGTGCCACCAGTGACCCGACGGGGAGGGCGAACACCGGGGAGCTGTTTTTT | CATSDPTGRANTGELFF | TRBV24-1 | TRBD2 | few | 17 | TRBJ2-2
TGTGCCAGCAGCGTAGAGGGGACAGCGTTCTCCTACGAGCAGTACTTC | CASSVEGTAFSYEQYF | TRBV9 | TRBD1 | . | 16 | TRBJ2-7
TGTGCCAGCAGCTTGGACCCGGGACTGGCTACTAGCACAGATACGCAGTATTTT | CASSLDPGLATSTDTQYF | TRBV7-2 | . | few | 18 | TRBJ2-3
TGCGCCAGCAGCCCTCAGGGGGCACGGGAGCAGTTCTTC | CASSPQGAREQFF | TRBV4-1 | TRBD1 | few | 13 | TRBJ2-1
TGTGCCAGCAGCCCGGGACAGGGGGTTCAAGATACGCAGTATTTT | CASSPGQGVQDTQYF | TRBV27 | TRBD1 | . | 15 | TRBJ2-3
TGTGCCAGCAGCGTAGGGTCAGGGGGTTACGAGCAGTACTTC | CASSVGSGGYEQYF | TRBV9 | TRBD1 | many | 14 | TRBJ2-7
TGTGCCAGTTCGGCAGCGCCCAACTATGGCTACACCTTC | CASSAAPNYGYTF | TRBV19 | . | . | 13 | TRBJ1-2
TGTGCCAGCAGCGTAGAGAATGAGCAGTTCTTC | CASSVENEQFF | TRBV9 | . | many | 11 | TRBJ2-1
TGTGCCAGCAGCCAAAGATCGGATGGGCAGCCCCCAAACACCATATATTTT | CASSQRSDGQPPNTIYF | TRBV14 | . | . | 17 | TRBJ1-3
TGTGCCATCAGGGACAGGGATCACTATGGCTACACCTTC | CAIRDRDHYGYTF | TRBV10-3 | TRBD1 | . | 13 | TRBJ1-2
TGCGCCAGCAGCCAAGGACAGGGGGCGGGACAGTTTTTT | CASSQGQGAGQFF | TRBV4-3 | TRBD1 | . | 13 | TRBJ1-4
TGTGCCAGCAGCACCATTTACAATCAGCCCCAGCATTTT | CASSTIYNQPQHF | TRBV7-2 | . | few | 13 | TRBJ1-5
TGTGCCAGCAGCTCGATCGGGGATACGCAGTATTTT | CASSSIGDTQYF | TRBV7-9 | . | . | 12 | TRBJ2-3
TGTGCCAGCAGCTTGGCCAGGGCTGATCAGCCCCAGCATTTT | CASSLARADQPQHF | TRBV7-9 | . | few | 14 | TRBJ1-5
TGCGCCAGCAGCTTCGAGGGTGGACTAGGGGCCGAGCAGTACTTC | CASSFEGGLGAEQYF | TRBV5-1 | TRBD2 | . | 15 | TRBJ2-7
TGTGCCAGCAGTGACGGCGAGGGGGGAACTGAAGCTTTCTTT | CASSDGEGGTEAFF | TRBV6-4 | . | . | 14 | TRBJ1-1
TGTGCCAGCAGCCCGGTTGGTGGAGGCTACACCTTC | CASSPVGGGYTF | TRBV7-6 | . | . | 12 | TRBJ1-2
TGCAGCGTTGACGGGACTCCAGCTAACTATGGCTACACCTTC | CSVDGTPANYGYTF | TRBV29-1 | . | few | 14 | TRBJ1-2
TGTGCCAGCAGCCCCTATGGAGGGTATAGGGATGAGCAGTTCTTC | CASSPYGGYRDEQFF | TRBV7-3 | . | . | 15 | TRBJ2-1
TGTGCCAGCAGCCCGACAGGCAGGCTCTACAATGAGCAGTTCTTC | CASSPTGRLYNEQFF | TRBV7-9 | . | . | 15 | TRBJ2-1